The rows below give T cell receptor beta chains drawn from one sample of a study of T cells in Graves' hyperthyroidism and ophthalmopathy. TCRdb re-called the multiplex PCR reads with MiXCR, one entry per CDR3 protein. Here the sample spans roughly 400,000 distinct CDR3 sequences, 20% to 25% being singletons. Sequencing used blood. These receptors all stem from a man aged 45-60 years with Graves' hyperthyroidism. Each CDR3 is given with its conserved first and last residue. Only part of the rows carry a size: once, few, many, or a class if the clone is expanded.

abundance | v_gene | CDR3aa
- | TRBV7-9 | CASSLWGYTF
few | TRBV7-3 | CASSLNRVANEKLFF
many | TRBV7-8 | CASSLDLAEYNEQFF
- | TRBV6-2/TRBV6-3 | CASSGLAGVMDTDTQYF
few | TRBV6-5 | CASSYDGTGANVLTF
- | TRBV6-5 | CASSYSIWDTEAFF
- | TRBV7-2 | CASSPTPDSQMFF
few | TRBV5-1 | CASKAGEPYNEQFF
few | TRBV10-1 | CASRGGVGSPLHF
many | TRBV2 | CARKSEGANYGYTF
- | TRBV6-1 | CASSEATSSYNEQFF
many | TRBV30 | CAWIRGRGGSPLHF
- | TRBV12-3/TRBV12-4 | CASSATSGLTDTQYF
- | TRBV3-1 | CASRFAGENTEAFF
few | TRBV3-1 | CASSQAYSPKGLEQFF
few | TRBV5-1 | CASSLEAAGTYNSPLHF
- | TRBV6-1 | CASSIGGEQYF
few | TRBV5-1 | CASNLAATTGELFF
- | TRBV9 | CASSVGGGAGTDTQYF
few | TRBV2 | CASGTWGHTGELFF
few | TRBV7-9 | CASRPLAVTDTQYF
- | TRBV27 | CASSLYSNYGYTF
few | TRBV6-1 | CASAREGGQTSGTEAFF
- | TRBV11-2 | CASGSQRDTGTSGNIQETQYF
few | TRBV6-1 | CASRKDAWLASPLHF
few | TRBV7-9 | CASSLPGEQYF
few | TRBV28 | CASDVPRGHQPQHF